This entry concerns a single TCR beta chain. Its antigen is undetermined. Combining a sample-barcoded 5' primer with a J-beta primer mix, a second PCR ran for roughly 7 to 11 cycles. All cDNA molecules were each tagged by a template-switch adaptor with 12 random nucleotides. TCRdb re-called the 5' RACE reads with MiXCR, one entry per CDR3 protein. This sample has about 1,000,000 distinct CDR3 sequences; under 45% occur once, and the top ten carry over 15%. The data originate from a study of blood T cells in healthy people across ages. Study-wide results and limits: More naive CD4+ cells and higher diversity were found in long-lived than in aged donors.

The CDR3 consists of 16 residues. Trimming removed 0 bases from V and 4 bases from J, with 15 bases in between. Germline V gene data show CDR1 as MNHEY and CDR2 as SMNVEV (reference sequence). V gene TRBV27 combines with J gene TRBJ2-5; D is perhaps TRBD2 (6 bases). Sequenced input: blood. The receptor comes from a woman aged 55-70 years in good health. DNA of the CDR3: TGTGCCAGCAGTTTATCGCGGGATGGGTGGGGAGAGACCCAGTACTTC. This codes for CASSLSRDGWGETQYF.